The following is a T cell receptor (beta chain) sequence with its context. Its antigen is not known. Samples were taken several times over chemoradiotherapy. This record comes from a study of chemoradiotherapy in HPV16-positive cancers. Study-wide background: Functional T-cell assays on a couple of HPV16-positive patients' cells defined candidate HPV-specific clones and common TCR motifs.

General observations from the study: Non-HPV-specific T cells did not expand in tumors during treatment, whereas candidate HPV-specific clones and E7-related motifs did. In HPV16-positive patients, HPV-responsive T-cell expansion tracked better recurrence-free survival.

TCRdb keeps only in-frame clones here, not all; method: immunoSEQ multiplex PCR. The table records over 30,000 clones, around 86% of them present only once. Trimming removed 3 bases at V and 3 bases at J, with 11 bases between. The germline CDR1 and CDR2 sequences are SEHNR and FQNEAQ (reference sequence). There are 15 residues in the CDR3. The genes are TRBV7-9 and TRBJ2-2; D perhaps matches TRBD1 (5 bases). The receptor was isolated from a human donor with HPV-associated anogenital cancer. This material consisted of blood, taken from a patient who underwent chemoradiotherapy. CDR3 sequence: CASSFGQGDTGELFF. DNA of the CDR3: TGTGCCAGCAGCTTCGGGCAGGGTGACACCGGGGAGCTGTTTTTT.